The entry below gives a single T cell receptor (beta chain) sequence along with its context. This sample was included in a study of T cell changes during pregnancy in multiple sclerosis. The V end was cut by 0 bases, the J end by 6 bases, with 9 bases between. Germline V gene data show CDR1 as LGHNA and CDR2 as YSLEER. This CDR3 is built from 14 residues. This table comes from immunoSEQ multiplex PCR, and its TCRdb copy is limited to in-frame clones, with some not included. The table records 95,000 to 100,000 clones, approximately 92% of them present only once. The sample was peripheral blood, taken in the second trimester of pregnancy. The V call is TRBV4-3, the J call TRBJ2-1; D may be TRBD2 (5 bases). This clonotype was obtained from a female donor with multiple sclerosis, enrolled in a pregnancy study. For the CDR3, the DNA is TGCGCCAGCAGCCAAGACGCCCGGGGCAATGAGCAGTTCTTC. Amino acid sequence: CASSQDARGNEQFF.